This record concerns one T cell receptor beta chain sequence. What it recognizes is unknown. The data were taken from a study of cytomegalovirus exposure and HLA in healthy donors. Study-level findings and limits: The authors listed around 150 TCR beta chains as cytomegalovirus-associated.

The CDR3 sequence is 13 residues long. The V and J ends lost 2 bases and 6 bases respectively, with 11 bases between them. Germline assignment: CDR1 MNHNS and CDR2 SASEGT. Sequenced by immunoSEQ multiplex PCR; TCRdb stores in-frame clones only, minus some. The repertoire has 150,000 to 200,000 clones, 88% of them found once; the top ten carry about 2.7%. The J gene is TRBJ2-7, the V gene TRBV6-1; D is unclear. The origin of this receptor is a man younger than 35 in good health and CMV-seronegative. The sequencing input was PBMCs. The CDR3 region has the DNA TGTGCCAGCAGTGAAACCCCGTCGAGCGAGCAGTACGTC. It codes for CASSETPSSEQYV.